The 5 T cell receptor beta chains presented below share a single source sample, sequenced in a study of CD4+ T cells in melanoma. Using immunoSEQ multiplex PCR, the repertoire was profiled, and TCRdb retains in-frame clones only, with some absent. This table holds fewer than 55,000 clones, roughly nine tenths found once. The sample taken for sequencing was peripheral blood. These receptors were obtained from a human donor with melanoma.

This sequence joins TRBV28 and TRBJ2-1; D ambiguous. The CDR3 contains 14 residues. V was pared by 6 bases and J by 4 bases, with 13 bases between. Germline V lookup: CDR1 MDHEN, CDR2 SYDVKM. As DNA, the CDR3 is TGTGCCAGCAGCTTGACTTTGGAATACAATGAGCAGTTCTTC. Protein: CASSLTLEYNEQFF.

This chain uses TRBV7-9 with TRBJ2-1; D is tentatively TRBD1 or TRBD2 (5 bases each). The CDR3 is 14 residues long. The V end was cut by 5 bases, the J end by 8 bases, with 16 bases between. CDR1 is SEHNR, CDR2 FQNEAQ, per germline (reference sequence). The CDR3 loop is CASSPPGLGDEQFF. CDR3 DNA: TGTGCCAGCAGCCCCCCGGGGTTGGGGGATGAGCAGTTCTTC.

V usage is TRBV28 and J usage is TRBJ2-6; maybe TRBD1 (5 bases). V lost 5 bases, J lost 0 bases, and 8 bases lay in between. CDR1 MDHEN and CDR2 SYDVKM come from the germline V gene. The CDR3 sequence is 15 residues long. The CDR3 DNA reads TGTGCCAGCAGTCGCGACAGCTCTGGGGCCAACGTCCTGACTTTC. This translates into CASSRDSSGANVLTF.

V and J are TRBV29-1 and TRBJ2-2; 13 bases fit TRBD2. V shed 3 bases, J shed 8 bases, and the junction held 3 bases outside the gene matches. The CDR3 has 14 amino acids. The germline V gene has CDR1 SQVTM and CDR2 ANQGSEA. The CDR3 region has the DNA TGCAGCGTTGATACTAGCGGGGGGGCGGGGGAGCTGTTTTTT. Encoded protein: CSVDTSGGAGELFF.

DNA of the CDR3: TGTGCCAGCAGCCCAAGGGGACAACAAGAGACCCAGTACTTC. As protein: CASSPRGQQETQYF. J is TRBJ2-5 and V is TRBV25-1; D might be TRBD1 (6 bases). This CDR3 has 14 amino acids. V was pared by 6 bases and J by 2 bases, with 13 bases between. Germline lookup yields CDR1 MGHDK and CDR2 SYGVNS.